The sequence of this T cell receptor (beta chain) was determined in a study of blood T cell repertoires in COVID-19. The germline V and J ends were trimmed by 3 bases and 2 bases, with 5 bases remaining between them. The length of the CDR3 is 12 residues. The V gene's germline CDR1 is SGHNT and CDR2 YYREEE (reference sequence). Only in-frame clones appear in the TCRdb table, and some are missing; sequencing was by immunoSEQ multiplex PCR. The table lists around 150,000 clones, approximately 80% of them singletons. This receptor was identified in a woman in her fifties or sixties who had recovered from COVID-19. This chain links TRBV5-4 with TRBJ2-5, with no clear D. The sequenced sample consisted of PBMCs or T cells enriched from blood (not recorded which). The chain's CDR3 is CASSYLQETQYF. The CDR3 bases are TGTGCCAGCAGCTATTTACAAGAGACCCAGTACTTC.